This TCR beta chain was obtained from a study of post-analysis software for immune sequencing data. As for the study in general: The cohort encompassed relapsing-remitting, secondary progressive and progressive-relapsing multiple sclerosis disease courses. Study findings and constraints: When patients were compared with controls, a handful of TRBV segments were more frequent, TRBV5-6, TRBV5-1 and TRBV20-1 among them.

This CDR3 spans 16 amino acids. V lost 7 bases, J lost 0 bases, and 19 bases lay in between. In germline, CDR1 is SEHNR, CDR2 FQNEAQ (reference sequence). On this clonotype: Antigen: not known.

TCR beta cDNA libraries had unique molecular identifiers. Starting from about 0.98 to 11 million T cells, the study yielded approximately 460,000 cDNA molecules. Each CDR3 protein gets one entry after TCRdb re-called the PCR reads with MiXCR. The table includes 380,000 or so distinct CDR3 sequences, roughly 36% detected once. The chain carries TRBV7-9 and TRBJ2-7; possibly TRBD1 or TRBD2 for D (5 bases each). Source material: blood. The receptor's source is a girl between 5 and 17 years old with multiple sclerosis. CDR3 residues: CASTHSTPGGSYEQYF. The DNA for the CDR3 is TGTGCCAGCACACATTCGACCCCTGGGGGCTCCTACGAGCAGTACTTC.